What follows are 18 T cell receptor beta chains derived from one specimen sequenced in a study of T cell clonality in common variable immunodeficiency. The data were produced by immunoSEQ multiplex PCR, yet TCRdb's version contains in-frame clones alone and is incomplete. Singletons are absent from the sample, which has some 33,000 clones. Sequences were obtained from peripheral blood mononuclear cells. These receptors were collected from a person aged 18 to 69 in good health.

Ten or more counts support this clone. CDR3 DNA, as far as it was read: TGCAGTGCTCTATCCCCTTCGACCCTCCAAGGG. Its protein product is CSALSPSTLQG. The CDR3 in its entirety is CSALSPSTLQGAFF. The chain employs TRBV20-1 and TRBJ1-1; D unresolved. Read coverage stops 3 residues before the CDR3 terminus; the germline J gene supplies the remainder. Germline V gene sequence: CDR1 DFQATT, CDR2 SNEGSKA (reference sequence). The CDR3 extends over 14 amino acids.

This clone appeared many times. Sequencing ends 3 residues short of the CDR3 end; the germline J gene provides the rest. V is TRBV2 and J is TRBJ2-1, with 7 bases that match TRBD2. The CDR3 is 15 residues long. The germline V gene encodes CDR1 SNHLY and CDR2 FYNNEI. V was pared by 1 base and J by 2 bases, with 2 bases of the junction left unmatched. This CDR3 reads CASSEGTRTYNEQFF. CDR3 bases read: TGTGCCAGCAGTGAAGGGACTAGGACCTACAATGAG.

This clone has at least ten counts. The read gets to within 3 residues of the CDR3 end, and the germline J gene fills in the rest. The chain is built from TRBV7-9 and TRBJ1-1; D remains unclear. V was clipped by 5 bases and J by 0 bases, with 7 bases between them. CDR3 size: 13 residues. Germline lookup yields CDR1 SEHNR and CDR2 FQNEAQ (reference sequence). The CDR3 DNA, read in part, is TGTGCCAGCAGCGCACTAGTGAACACTGAA. This sequence encodes CASSALVNTE. The entire CDR3 sequence reads CASSALVNTEAFF.

Many counts were recorded for this clone. Read sequence stops 3 residues before the CDR3 end, and the germline J gene provides the missing end. The chain carries TRBV18 and TRBJ2-5; no firm D call. CDR1 is KGHSH and CDR2 is LQKENI in the germline V gene. The CDR3 runs to 13 residues. The ends were cut back, 2 bases at V and 5 bases at J, with 9 bases in the middle. Here the CDR3 reads CASSPSELETQYF. Partial CDR3 DNA: TGTGCCAGCTCACCATCTGAACTGGAGACC.

In this sample, this clone turned up many times. The read ends 3 residues before the CDR3 terminus; that terminus is restored from the germline J gene. The genes are TRBV5-6 and TRBJ2-4; 8 bases agree with TRBD1. V gave up 3 bases and J gave up 3 bases; unmatched junction bases: 5. The germline V gene has CDR1 SGHDT and CDR2 YYEEEE. CDR3 length: 15 residues. The CDR3 bases that were read are TGTGCCAGCAGCTCGACAGGGGTAGACAAAAACATT. As protein: CASSSTGVDKNI. The CDR3, in full, reads CASSSTGVDKNIQYF.

This clone was seen ten or more times. The CDR3 extends 3 residues past the end of the read, so its final part is completed from the germline J gene. Other DNA sequences in the sample encode the same CDR3. The chain uses TRBV30 and TRBJ1-3; no clear D. With 3 bases removed from V and 2 bases from J, the gap between germline ends came to 11 bases. This CDR3 has 14 amino acids. Germline-derived CDR1 and CDR2 are GTSNPN and SVGIG (reference sequence). CDR3 residues: CAWRAGDPGNTIYF. The part of the CDR3 DNA that was read is TGTGCCTGGAGAGCCGGGGATCCTGGAAACACC.

Sample share makes this clone medium-sized. The DNA ends 3 residues before the CDR3 does, and the rest of the CDR3 is filled in from the germline J gene. This sequence joins TRBV6-1 and TRBJ1-5; a weak D match, TRBD1 (5 bases). CDR1 and CDR2 (germline): MNHNS, SASEGT. CDR3 length equals 15 residues. V lost 4 bases and J lost 2, with 12 bases in between. The sequenced CDR3 bases are TGTGCCAGCAGTGGGGGGGGGTTTGGCAATCAGCCC. This encodes CASSGGGFGNQP. The CDR3 reads in full as CASSGGGFGNQPQHF.

This clone was picked up many times. The read terminates 3 residues before the CDR3 end, so the remaining end is supplied by the germline J gene. The chain links TRBV5-1 to TRBJ1-6, with a weak D call TRBD1 (6 bases). Germline CDR1 and CDR2: SGHRS and YFSETQ. Between the trimmed V and J ends, which lost 0 bases and 7 bases, there was a span of 8 bases. This CDR3 is built from 14 residues. CDR3 DNA, as far as it was read: TGCGCCAGCAGCTTGGGTACAGGGAATTCACCC. It is translated as CASSLGTGNSP. The whole CDR3 reads CASSLGTGNSPLHF.

In its sample, this clone was seen many times. Read sequence stops 3 residues before the CDR3 end, and the germline J gene provides the missing end. This chain connects TRBV5-6 to TRBJ1-1, with D possibly being TRBD1 (5 bases). CDR1 and CDR2 from the germline V gene are SGHDT and YYEEEE. The V end was cut by 0 bases, the J end by 5 bases, with 11 bases between. This CDR3 has 14 residues. The sequenced CDR3 bases are TGTGCCAGCAGCTTGGGGGAGGGGTGGACTGAA. It specifies CASSLGEGWTE. Given in full, the CDR3 is CASSLGEGWTEAFF.

There are many counts of this clone. The CDR3 end lies 3 residues beyond the end of the read and is filled in from the germline J gene. The J gene is TRBJ1-4, the V gene TRBV4-1, with D hard to call. Germline-derived CDR1 and CDR2 are MGHRA and YSYEKL. V lost 3 bases and J lost 5, with 13 bases in between. This CDR3 spans 15 amino acids. The chain's CDR3 is CASSHDSQKNEKLFF. CDR3 bases read: TGCGCCAGCAGCCATGACTCCCAGAAGAATGAAAAA.

In this sample, this clone turned up many times. The sequence runs out 3 residues before the end of the CDR3; the remainder is reconstructed from the germline J gene. The chain recombines TRBV20-1 with TRBJ1-2, with a weak D call TRBD1 (6 bases). Per germline, CDR1 DFQATT and CDR2 SNEGSKA (reference sequence). Deletions cut 1 base from V and 7 bases from J, with 19 bases between. The CDR3 length is 15 residues. The CDR3 spells CSARGGGTGSSGYTF. CDR3 bases read: TGCAGTGCTAGAGGTGGGGGCACGGGCTCCAGTGGC.

This clone was counted at least ten times. The read terminates 3 residues ahead of where the CDR3 ends, so the germline J gene completes it. This chain connects TRBV5-4 to TRBJ1-4; D gene ambiguous. The CDR3 length is 13 residues. Trimming stripped 2 bases from V and 7 bases from J, with 9 bases between. Germline lookup yields CDR1 SGHNT and CDR2 YYREEE (reference sequence). The CDR3 here is CASSLKGSEKLFF. The CDR3 bases that were read are TGTGCCAGCAGCTTAAAGGGTAGTGAAAAA. The whole variable domain, filled in from reference TRBV5-4 and TRBJ1-4, reads ETGVTQSPTHLIKTRGQQVTLRCSSQSGHNTVSWYQQALGQGPQFIFQYYREEENGRGNFPPRFSGLQFPNYSSELNVNALELDDSALYLCASSLKGSEKLFFGSGTQLSVL.

This clone was seen ten or more times. Sequencing ends 3 residues short of the CDR3 end; the germline J gene provides the rest. The V gene is TRBV6-2 or TRBV6-3, the J gene TRBJ2-5, with D possibly being TRBD1 (5 bases). Between the trimmed V and J ends, which lost 2 bases and 1 base, there was a span of 17 bases. Germline V lookup: CDR1 MNHEY, CDR2 SVGEGT. The CDR3 is made up of 17 amino acids. This CDR3 reads CASSYTIVGAVQETQYF. The sequenced part of the CDR3 DNA is TGTGCCAGCAGTTACACCATCGTAGGGGCAGTCCAAGAGACC.

This clone was observed at least ten times. The CDR3 end falls 3 residues outside the read, so it is completed with the germline J gene. The rearrangement joins TRBV7-9 to TRBJ1-6, with TRBD1 matching over 12 bases. The CDR3 runs to 14 residues. CDR1 and CDR2 (germline): SEHNR, FQNEAQ (reference sequence). The V and J ends lost 6 bases and 9 bases, in that order; junction bases with no gene match: 3. CDR3 DNA (partial): TGTGCCAGCAGGGGGACAGGGGGCGCTTCACCC. It encodes CASRGTGGASP. In full, the CDR3 reads CASRGTGGASPLHF.

As for this clone: A much larger clone lies one base from this, so it may be a read error. Sequencing ends 3 residues short of the CDR3 end; the germline J gene provides the rest. The chain couples TRBV5-1 to TRBJ2-1, with 9 bases matching TRBD2. With V trimmed by 0 bases and J by 9 bases, 4 bases remained unmatched. Germline V gene data show CDR1 as SGHRS and CDR2 as YFSETQ. This CDR3 region has 14 residues. The covered CDR3 bases are TGCGCCAGCAGCTTGGGGGGCGGGGGGGGTGAG. Translation: CASSLGGGGGE. The complete CDR3 reads CASSLGGGGGEQFF.

In its sample, this clone was seen many times. The CDR3 goes on 3 residues after the read ends, and that part is filled in from the germline J gene. The rearrangement uses TRBV7-2 and TRBJ1-2; TRBD1 might be the D (6 bases). V was pared by 6 bases and J by 7 bases, with 15 bases between. Germline loops: CDR1 SGHTA, CDR2 FQGNSA. The CDR3 consists of 13 residues. The CDR3 protein is CASRPGTSGGYTF. The covered CDR3 bases are TGTGCCAGCAGACCCGGGACATCTGGTGGC.

This clone has a count of ten or more. The CDR3 is cut off 3 residues early in the read; its end comes from the germline J gene. V is TRBV20-1 and J is TRBJ1-2; tentative D call: TRBD1 (6 bases). Germline V lookup: CDR1 DFQATT, CDR2 SNEGSKA (reference sequence). This CDR3 is built from 14 residues. Deletions cut 6 bases from V and 2 bases from J, with 16 bases between. Here the CDR3 reads CSAPTGPLNYGYTF. The CDR3 DNA, read in part, is TGCAGTGCCCCGACAGGCCCCTTAAACTATGGC.

This clone has a count of ten or more. The CDR3 reads CSVEDLASGRNYEQYF. Incomplete CDR3 DNA: TGCAGCGTTGAAGATCTTGCTAGCGGGAGGAACTACGAG. The chain couples TRBV29-1 to TRBJ2-7; TRBD2 agrees at 11 bases. The read ends 3 residues before the CDR3 terminus; that terminus is restored from the germline J gene. Looked up from germline, CDR1 is SQVTM and CDR2 is ANQGSEA. The CDR3 consists of 16 residues. Trimming cost V 0 bases and J 3 bases; bases outside gene matches: 7.